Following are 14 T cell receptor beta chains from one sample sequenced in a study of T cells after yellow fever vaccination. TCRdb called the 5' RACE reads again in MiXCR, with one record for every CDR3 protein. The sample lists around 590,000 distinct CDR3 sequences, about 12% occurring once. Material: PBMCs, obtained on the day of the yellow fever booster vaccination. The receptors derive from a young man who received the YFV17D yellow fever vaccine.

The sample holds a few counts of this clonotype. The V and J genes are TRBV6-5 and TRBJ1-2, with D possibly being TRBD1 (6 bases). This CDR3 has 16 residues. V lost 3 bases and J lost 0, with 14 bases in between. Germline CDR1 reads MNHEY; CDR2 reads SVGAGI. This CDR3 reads CASSYGGGPTNYGYTF. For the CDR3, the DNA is TGTGCCAGCAGTTATGGGGGGGGGCCGACTAACTATGGCTACACCTTC.

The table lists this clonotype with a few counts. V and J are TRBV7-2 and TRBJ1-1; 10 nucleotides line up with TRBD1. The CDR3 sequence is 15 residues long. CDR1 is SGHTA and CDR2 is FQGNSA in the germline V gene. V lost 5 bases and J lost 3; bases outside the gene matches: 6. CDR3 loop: CASSQTGGAYTEAFF. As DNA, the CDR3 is TGTGCCAGCAGCCAGACAGGGGGCGCGTACACTGAAGCTTTCTTT.

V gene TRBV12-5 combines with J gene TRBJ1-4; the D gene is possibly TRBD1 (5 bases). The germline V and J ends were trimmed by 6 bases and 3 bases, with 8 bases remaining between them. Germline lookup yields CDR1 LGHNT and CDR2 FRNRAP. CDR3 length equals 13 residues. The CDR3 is CASGPTANEKLFF. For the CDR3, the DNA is TGTGCTAGTGGCCCGACAGCTAATGAAAAACTGTTTTTT.

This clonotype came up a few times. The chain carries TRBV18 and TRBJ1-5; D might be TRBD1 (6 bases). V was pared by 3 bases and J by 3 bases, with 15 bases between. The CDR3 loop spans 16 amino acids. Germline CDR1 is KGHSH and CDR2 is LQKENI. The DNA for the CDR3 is TGTGCCAGCTCACCTCCAGGGGTCCGGAACAATCAGCCCCAGCATTTT. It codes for CASSPPGVRNNQPQHF.

CDR3 bases: TGTGCCAGTACTCAGGGTGGTGAGCAGTTCTTC. Protein: CASTQGGEQFF. The chain joins TRBV6-2 or TRBV6-3 to TRBJ2-1; D perhaps matches TRBD1 (5 bases). Germline lookup yields CDR1 MNHEY and CDR2 SVGEGT. This CDR3 spans 11 amino acids. The V end was cut by 9 bases, the J end by 9 bases, with 12 bases between.

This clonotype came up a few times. In nucleotides, the CDR3 is TGCAGTGCTGCCATGGTCGGGACGATAAACATTCAGTACTTC. Translating gives CSAAMVGTINIQYF. The chain has TRBV20-1 and TRBJ2-4; the D call may be TRBD1 or TRBD2 (5 bases each). The CDR3 contains 14 residues. V shed 5 bases and J shed 6 bases, with 17 bases lying between them. Germline CDR1 and CDR2: DFQATT and SNEGSKA (reference sequence).

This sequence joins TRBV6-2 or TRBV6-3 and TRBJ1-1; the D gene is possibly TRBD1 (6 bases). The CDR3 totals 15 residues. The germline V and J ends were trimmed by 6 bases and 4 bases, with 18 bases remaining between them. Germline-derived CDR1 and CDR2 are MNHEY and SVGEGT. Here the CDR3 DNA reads TGTGCCAGCAGCCAAAACGGAGGGGGTATCACTGAAGCTTTCTTT. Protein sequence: CASSQNGGGITEAFF.

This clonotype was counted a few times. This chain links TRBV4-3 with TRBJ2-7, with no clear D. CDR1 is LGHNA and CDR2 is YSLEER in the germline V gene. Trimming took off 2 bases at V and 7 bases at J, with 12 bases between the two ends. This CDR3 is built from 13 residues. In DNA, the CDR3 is TGCGCCAGCAGCCAACATGATGGAGAAGAGCAGTACTTC. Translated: CASSQHDGEEQYF.

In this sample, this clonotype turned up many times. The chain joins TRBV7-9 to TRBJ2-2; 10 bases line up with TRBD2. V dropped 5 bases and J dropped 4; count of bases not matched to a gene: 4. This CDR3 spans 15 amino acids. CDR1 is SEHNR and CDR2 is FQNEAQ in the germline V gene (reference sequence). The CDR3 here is CASSPTSGPTGELFF. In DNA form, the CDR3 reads TGTGCCAGCAGCCCGACTAGCGGGCCCACCGGGGAGCTGTTTTTT.

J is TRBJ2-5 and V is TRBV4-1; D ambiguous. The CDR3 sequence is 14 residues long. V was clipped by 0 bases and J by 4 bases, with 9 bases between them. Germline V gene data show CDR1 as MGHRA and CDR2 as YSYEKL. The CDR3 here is CASSQDGFGETQYF. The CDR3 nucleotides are TGCGCCAGCAGCCAAGATGGGTTCGGAGAGACCCAGTACTTC.

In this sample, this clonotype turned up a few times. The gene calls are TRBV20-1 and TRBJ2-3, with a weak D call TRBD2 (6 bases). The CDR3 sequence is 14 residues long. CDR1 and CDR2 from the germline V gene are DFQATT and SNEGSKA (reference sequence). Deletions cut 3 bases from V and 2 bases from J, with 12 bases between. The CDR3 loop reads CSASLLANTDTQYF. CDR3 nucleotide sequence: TGCAGTGCTAGCCTACTAGCTAACACAGATACGCAGTATTTT.

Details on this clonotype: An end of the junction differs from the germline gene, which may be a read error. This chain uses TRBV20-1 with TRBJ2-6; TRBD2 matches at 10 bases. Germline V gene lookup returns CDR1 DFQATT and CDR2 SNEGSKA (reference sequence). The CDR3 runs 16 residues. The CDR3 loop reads CCARASGSSGANVLTF. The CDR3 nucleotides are TGCTGTGCTAGAGCTAGCGGGAGCTCTGGGGCCAACGTCCTGACTTTC.

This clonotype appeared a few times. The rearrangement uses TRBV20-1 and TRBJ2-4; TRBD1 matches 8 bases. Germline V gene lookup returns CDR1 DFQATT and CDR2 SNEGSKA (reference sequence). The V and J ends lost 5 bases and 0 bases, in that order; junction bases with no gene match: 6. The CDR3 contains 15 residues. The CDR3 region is CSAGWTGRAKNIQYF. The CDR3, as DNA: TGCAGTGCTGGGTGGACAGGGCGAGCCAAAAACATTCAGTACTTC.

The CDR3 DNA sequence: TGTGCCAGCAGTCAGGGACAGGGACTGGATGAGCAGTTCTTC. Amino acids: CASSQGQGLDEQFF. This chain connects TRBV6-2 or TRBV6-3 to TRBJ2-1; 9 bases fit TRBD1. Germline V CDR1 and CDR2: MNHEY, SVGEGT. Unmatched junction bases numbered 7, after V lost 5 bases and J lost 8 bases. CDR3 length equals 14 residues.